This TCR beta chain was observed in a study of beta chain features in type 1 diabetes. Study as a whole: All samples combined gave about 100 million sorted cells for examination.

The CDR3 runs to 15 residues. The germline V gene has CDR1 SQVTM and CDR2 ANQGSEA. Points on this clone: Its antigen is still unknown. A far more abundant clone sits one base away, making this likely a read error.

General study results and limits: Type 1 diabetes patients had TCRB CDR3s that were shorter (moderately but significantly so) in all four CD4+ subsets. When cDNA is sequenced, cells with high TCR expression could be over-represented. The question of HLA type influencing TCRB rearrangement was one that remained unresolved here.

All of the isolated RNA was reverse transcribed, so expressed TCRB transcripts were sequenced. Only in-frame clones appear in the TCRdb table, and some are missing; sequencing was by immunoSEQ multiplex PCR. The repertoire holds under 300,000 clones, with 25% to 30% as singletons. Input material: central memory CD4+ T cells from blood. This chain uses TRBV29-1 with TRBJ2-5, with D perhaps matching TRBD1 or TRBD2 (5 bases each). The TCR comes from a man aged 30 to 45 in good health. For the CDR3, the DNA is TGCCGCGTTGTCCGGGACCCTTCCCCCCAAGAGACCCAGTACTTC. Amino acid sequence: CRVVRDPSPQETQYF.